This note documents a single T cell receptor beta chain sequence. The source of the sample is a study of blood T cell repertoires in COVID-19. The V gene's germline CDR1 is MNHEY and CDR2 SMNVEV (reference sequence). After removal of 5 bases from V and 9 bases from J, the junction contained 13 bases not matched to a gene. This CDR3 contains 15 residues. The method was immunoSEQ multiplex PCR; TCRdb's version includes in-frame clones alone and lacks a portion of them. Counted here are 60,000 to 75,000 clones, around four fifths occurring once; the ten biggest clones make up about 6.4%. This chain uses TRBV27 with TRBJ1-5, with 7 bases fitting TRBD1. The receptor was isolated from a woman aged 45-59 years with active or convalescent COVID-19. Material for sequencing was peripheral blood. CDR3 coding DNA: TGTGCCAGCAGTATCTCAGGGGGTGCGAGGAGGCCCCAGCATTTT. Translating gives CASSISGGARRPQHF.